Presented here are 30 T cell receptor beta chains from one specimen sequenced in a study of shared clonotypes between healthy human individuals. CD45RO-negative, CCR7-positively selected cells formed the naive CD8 fraction, excluding terminally differentiated effector memory CD45RA+ cells. Using immunoSEQ multiplex PCR, the repertoire was profiled, and TCRdb retains in-frame clones only, with some absent. This sample yields millions of clones, of which 85% to 95% are seen a single time; 1.1% belongs to the top ten. Sample: naive CD8+ T cells sorted from blood. The receptors were gathered from a man between 18 and 35 years old in good health.

This clone appeared once. V usage is TRBV28 and J usage is TRBJ2-7, with 8 bases that match TRBD1. The CDR3 is 15 residues long. Trimming removed 2 bases from V and 6 bases from J; junction bases left unmatched: 9. Germline V gene lookup returns CDR1 MDHEN and CDR2 SYDVKM. CDR3 coding DNA: TGTGCCAGCAGTTTAATCCTGGACAGGGTAGCCGAGCAGTACTTC. It is translated as CASSLILDRVAEQYF. Full variable domain (remainder filled in from reference TRBV28 and TRBJ2-7): DVKVTQSSRYLVKRTGEKVFLECVQDMDHENMFWYRQDPGLGLRLIYFSYDVKMKEKGDIPEGYSVSREKKERFSLILESASTNQTSMYLCASSLILDRVAEQYFGPGTRLTVT.

The chain is built from TRBV6-1 and TRBJ2-2; D perhaps matches TRBD2 (5 bases). The germline gives CDR1 MNHNS, CDR2 SASEGT. This CDR3 spans 18 amino acids. The V gene lost 3 bases and the J gene lost 4 bases, with 21 bases spanning the gap. CDR3 amino acids: CASSDNSPWTLSTGELFF. DNA of the CDR3: TGTGCCAGCAGTGACAACTCCCCTTGGACTCTTTCCACCGGGGAGCTGTTTTTT.

This chain joins TRBV30 and TRBJ2-7; 7 positions match TRBD2. The ends lost 2 bases at V and 3 bases at J; junction bases unmatched: 4. Germline lookup yields CDR1 GTSNPN and CDR2 SVGIG (reference sequence). CDR3 length: 13 amino acids. The CDR3 DNA is TGTGCCTGGAGTAGGAGGGAGGGCTACGAGCAGTACTTC. It codes for CAWSRREGYEQYF.

The V and J genes are TRBV4-1 and TRBJ2-1, with 10 bases that match TRBD2. Germline values: CDR1 MGHRA, CDR2 YSYEKL. The CDR3 is 16 amino acids. V shed 3 bases and J 7 bases; nucleotides not matched to a gene: 9. This CDR3 is CASSHTSGLARNEQFF. For the CDR3, the DNA is TGCGCCAGCAGCCATACCTCGGGACTAGCGCGTAATGAGCAGTTCTTC.

This clone was found once. V usage is TRBV6-5 and J usage is TRBJ2-7; a weak D match, TRBD1 (6 bases). CDR3 length: 13 amino acids. CDR1 is MNHEY, CDR2 SVGAGI, per germline. Trimming shortened V by 6 bases and J by 3 bases, and 12 bases separated the two germline ends. CDR3 residues: CASRHRDHYEQYF. The CDR3 nucleotides read TGTGCCAGCAGGCACAGGGACCACTACGAGCAGTACTTC.

The chain uses TRBV2 and TRBJ2-6, with D unclear. V lost 2 bases, J lost 0 bases, and 2 bases lay in between. The CDR3 runs 14 residues. CDR1 is SNHLY and CDR2 is FYNNEI in the germline V gene. The CDR3 DNA follows: TGTGCCAGCAGTGAAAGCTCTGGGGCCAACGTCCTGACTTTC. Translation gives CASSESSGANVLTF.

As for this clone: This sample includes further DNA sequences coding for the same CDR3. The rearrangement joins TRBV11-2 to TRBJ2-3, with unresolved D. This CDR3 is 14 amino acids long. CDR1 and CDR2 from the germline V gene are SGHAT and FQNNGV. Trimming removed 0 bases at V and 0 bases at J, with 4 bases between. In DNA form, the CDR3 reads TGTGCCAGCAGCTTAGATCTAAGCACAGATACGCAGTATTTT. Translated: CASSLDLSTDTQYF.

The V gene is TRBV6-6, the J gene TRBJ1-2, with a tentative D call TRBD1 (6 bases). The CDR3 sequence is 15 residues long. Germline V gives CDR1 MNHNY, CDR2 SVGAGI (reference sequence). V lost 2 bases and J lost 8, with 18 bases in between. The CDR3 is CASSYVAGERNGYTF. The CDR3 DNA sequence: TGTGCCAGCAGTTACGTAGCAGGGGAAAGGAACGGCTACACCTTC.

J is TRBJ2-7 and V is TRBV5-5; D is perhaps TRBD1 (6 bases). This CDR3 contains 14 residues. Germline assignment: CDR1 SGHKS and CDR2 YYEKEE (reference sequence). Trimming took 1 base from V and 0 from J, leaving 8 bases between them. CDR3 sequence reads: CASSLSTGSYEQYF. The CDR3 DNA follows: TGTGCCAGCAGCTTGTCGACAGGCTCCTACGAGCAGTACTTC.

CDR3 bases: TGTGCCAGCAGTGAAGCGAGCTCCTGGGATGAAAAACTGTTTTTT. Its protein product is CASSEASSWDEKLFF. The chain joins TRBV6-1 to TRBJ1-4; D call uncertain. Trimming removed 0 bases at V and 6 bases at J, with 11 bases between. CDR3 size: 15 residues. CDR1 is MNHNS, CDR2 SASEGT, per germline.

The chain links TRBV9 to TRBJ2-1, with 13 bases identical to TRBD2. Germline loops: CDR1 SGDLS, CDR2 YYNGEE. This CDR3 is 18 amino acids long. Unmatched junction bases numbered 8, after V lost 1 base and J lost 4 bases. The DNA of the CDR3 is TGTGCCAGCAGCGTAAGTCCCCTGACTAGCGGGAGGTACAATGAGCAGTTCTTC. This gives the protein CASSVSPLTSGRYNEQFF.

The rearrangement joins TRBV27 to TRBJ2-2, with TRBD2 identical over 16 bases. Germline assignment: CDR1 MNHEY and CDR2 SMNVEV (reference sequence). The V segment lost 7 bases and the J segment 3 bases; nucleotides outside the gene matches: 14. The CDR3 totals 20 residues. CDR3 DNA: TGTGCCAGCACTACTTTTACCGGGACTAGCGGGGGGGCTCACACCGGGGAGCTGTTTTTT. This gives the protein CASTTFTGTSGGAHTGELFF.

CDR3 loop: CASSSGGEGWYEQYF. Here the CDR3 DNA reads TGTGCCAGCAGCTCGGGGGGAGAGGGATGGTACGAGCAGTACTTC. The chain employs TRBV28 and TRBJ2-7, with 7 bases that match TRBD2. Losses at the gene ends were 6 bases for V and 4 bases for J; bases not matched to a gene: 12. The CDR3 is made up of 15 amino acids. Per the germline V gene, CDR1 is MDHEN and CDR2 is SYDVKM.

The chain employs TRBV5-1 and TRBJ2-3; D perhaps matches TRBD1 (5 bases). The germline CDR1 and CDR2 sequences are SGHRS and YFSETQ. This CDR3 spans 15 amino acids. V lost 2 bases to trimming and J lost 3 bases, with 13 bases between them. The CDR3 protein is CASSFSRSGTDTQYF. The CDR3 bases are TGCGCCAGCAGCTTCTCCCGGTCAGGGACAGATACGCAGTATTTT. The complete variable domain, with remaining parts taken from reference TRBV5-1 and TRBJ2-3, reads KAGVTQTPRYLIKTRGQQVTLSCSPISGHRSVSWYQQTPGQGLQFLFEYFSETQRNKGNFPGRFSGRQFSNSRSEMNVSTLELGDSALYLCASSFSRSGTDTQYFGPGTRLTVL.

The V gene is TRBV7-9, the J gene TRBJ1-3; no firm D call. Germline CDR1 and CDR2: SEHNR and FQNEAQ (reference sequence). The CDR3 sequence is 14 residues long. V was pared by 4 bases and J by 1 base, with 8 bases between. The CDR3 loop reads CASSSPTSGNTIYF. CDR3 bases: TGTGCCAGCAGCTCTCCCACGTCTGGAAACACCATATATTTT.

About this clone itself: Other nucleotide sequences from this sample produce the same CDR3. The chain links TRBV30 to TRBJ1-1; unclear D gene. The CDR3 spans 11 residues. The V end lost 4 bases, the J end lost 5 bases, and 8 bases lay between the germline ends. The germline V gene has CDR1 GTSNPN and CDR2 SVGIG (reference sequence). The CDR3 DNA follows: TGTGCCTGGACTCTGGGGACTGAAGCTTTCTTT. Translated: CAWTLGTEAFF.

The rearrangement joins TRBV6-6 to TRBJ1-2, with D possibly being TRBD1 (5 bases). Germline V gives CDR1 MNHNY, CDR2 SVGAGI (reference sequence). Between the trimmed V and J ends, which lost 6 bases and 5 bases, there was a span of 19 bases. There are 15 residues in the CDR3. CDR3 in DNA: TGTGCCAGCAGAGACGTCGGGACTTTGGGGTATGGCTACACCTTC. It specifies CASRDVGTLGYGYTF.

The chain links TRBV25-1 to TRBJ1-6, with 7 nucleotides matching TRBD1. CDR1 is MGHDK, CDR2 SYGVNS, per germline. J gave up 8 bases and V 5 bases, and 6 bases lay outside the gene matches. CDR3 length equals 14 residues. The DNA for the CDR3 is TGTGCCAGCAGTTTTCAGGGGGTGTATTCACCCCTCCACTTT. Protein: CASSFQGVYSPLHF.

The chain employs TRBV11-2 and TRBJ2-5, with D maybe TRBD2 (5 bases). The ends were cut back, 1 base at V and 7 bases at J, with 16 bases in the middle. The CDR3 has 15 residues. The germline gives CDR1 SGHAT, CDR2 FQNNGV. DNA for the CDR3: TGTGCCAGCAGCTTAGCGGACTCCAGTCGGGGGACCCAGTACTTC. It yields the protein CASSLADSSRGTQYF.

This chain joins TRBV5-1 and TRBJ1-3, with D perhaps TRBD1 (6 bases). V lost 4 bases and J lost 0, with 14 bases in between. CDR3 length: 16 amino acids. The V gene's germline CDR1 is SGHRS and CDR2 YFSETQ. CDR3 bases: TGCGCCAGCAGCGGAAACCCAGGGGTCTCTGGAAACACCATATATTTT. Translation gives CASSGNPGVSGNTIYF.

This clone has just one count. The CDR3 reads CSVGDRGEETQYF. The CDR3 nucleotides are TGCAGCGTTGGGGACAGGGGCGAGGAGACCCAGTACTTC. This chain uses TRBV29-1 with TRBJ2-5; 10 positions match TRBD1. Germline V gene sequence: CDR1 SQVTM, CDR2 ANQGSEA. Germline trimming cut 4 bases from V and 5 bases from J; bases unmatched to any gene: 4. The CDR3 extends over 13 amino acids.

The CDR3 DNA is TGTGCCAGCAGTGAGCCGGGACCCCTGACCGGGGAGCTGTTTTTT. Amino acid sequence: CASSEPGPLTGELFF. The chain is built from TRBV25-1 and TRBJ2-2; either TRBD1 or TRBD2 may supply D (5 bases each). The CDR3 has 15 amino acids. Germline CDR1 is MGHDK and CDR2 is SYGVNS. Trimming shortened V by 3 bases and J by 5 bases, and 13 bases separated the two germline ends.

The rearrangement links TRBV7-9 to TRBJ2-7; no firm D call. The V gene's germline CDR1 is SEHNR and CDR2 FQNEAQ (reference sequence). This CDR3 contains 14 residues. V lost 5 bases to trimming and J lost 4 bases, with 15 bases between them. This CDR3 is CASSIALRAYEQYF. The CDR3 DNA reads TGTGCCAGCAGCATCGCGCTTAGAGCGTACGAGCAGTACTTC. Based on the CDR3 plus reference TRBV7-9 and TRBJ2-7, the full variable domain is DTGVSQNPRHKITKRGQNVTFRCDPISEHNRLYWYRQTLGQGPEFLTYFQNEAQLEKSRLLSDRFSAERPKGSFSTLEIQRTEQGDSAMYLCASSIALRAYEQYFGPGTRLTVT.

This chain connects TRBV10-3 to TRBJ1-2; D possibly corresponds to TRBD1 (5 bases). Germline CDR1 ENHRY, CDR2 SYGVKD. Trimming pared 6 bases from V and 3 bases from J, leaving 11 bases between. The CDR3 runs to 13 residues. The CDR3 loop is CAISAGLDYGYTF. The DNA for the CDR3 is TGTGCCATCAGCGCAGGGCTGGACTATGGCTACACCTTC.

Remarks on this clone: The sample has other DNA sequences that encode this CDR3 too. The chain joins TRBV6-5 to TRBJ1-2, with D tentatively TRBD1 (5 bases). The CDR3 has 13 residues. V was cut by 2 bases and J by 6 bases, with 10 bases left in between. CDR1 MNHEY and CDR2 SVGAGI come from the germline V gene. The CDR3 DNA reads as TGTGCCAGCAGTTACGGGGGAGGGGATGGCTACACCTTC. Protein product: CASSYGGGDGYTF.

The V call is TRBV27, the J call TRBJ2-7; the D is unclear. Deletions cut 3 bases from V and 5 bases from J, with 11 bases between. Germline loops: CDR1 MNHEY, CDR2 SMNVEV (reference sequence). The CDR3 loop spans 13 amino acids. CDR3 sequence: CASSLILGNEQYF. The CDR3 DNA follows: TGTGCCAGCAGTTTGATTCTTGGCAACGAGCAGTACTTC.

CDR3 nucleotide sequence: TGTGCCAGCAGCCCTCGGACAGGGGAACCCACTGAAGCTTTCTTT. Translating it yields CASSPRTGEPTEAFF. The chain combines TRBV16 with TRBJ1-1; 9 bases are a match to TRBD1. Germline CDR1 and CDR2: KGHSY and FQNENV. The CDR3 covers 15 residues. The trim removed 4 bases at V and 4 bases at J, leaving 7 bases unmatched.

This chain connects TRBV2 to TRBJ2-1; D is uncertain. Trimming cost V 4 bases and J 3 bases, with 7 bases left between them. The CDR3 totals 13 residues. Germline loops: CDR1 SNHLY, CDR2 FYNNEI. The CDR3 reads CASSVPGYNEQFF. DNA for the CDR3: TGTGCCAGCAGTGTCCCAGGCTACAATGAGCAGTTCTTC.

About this clone itself: Other DNA sequences in this specimen translate into the identical CDR3. CDR3 DNA: TGTGCCAGCAGCTTGATCGATACGCAGTATTTT. Residues: CASSLIDTQYF. The rearrangement links TRBV5-6 to TRBJ2-3; D gene uncertain. There are 11 residues in the CDR3. Germline CDR1 is SGHDT and CDR2 is YYEEEE. V gave up 1 base and J gave up 6 bases, with 3 bases separating them.

V gene TRBV5-4 combines with J gene TRBJ1-5; a possible D gene is TRBD1 (6 bases). CDR1 SGHNT and CDR2 YYREEE come from the germline V gene (reference sequence). Trimming removed 6 bases at V and 4 bases at J, with 29 bases between. This CDR3 contains 19 residues. The CDR3 loop reads CASNLKTAQGWRSNQPQHF. CDR3 coding DNA: TGTGCCAGCAACCTTAAGACAGCCCAGGGGTGGCGGTCAAATCAGCCCCAGCATTTT.